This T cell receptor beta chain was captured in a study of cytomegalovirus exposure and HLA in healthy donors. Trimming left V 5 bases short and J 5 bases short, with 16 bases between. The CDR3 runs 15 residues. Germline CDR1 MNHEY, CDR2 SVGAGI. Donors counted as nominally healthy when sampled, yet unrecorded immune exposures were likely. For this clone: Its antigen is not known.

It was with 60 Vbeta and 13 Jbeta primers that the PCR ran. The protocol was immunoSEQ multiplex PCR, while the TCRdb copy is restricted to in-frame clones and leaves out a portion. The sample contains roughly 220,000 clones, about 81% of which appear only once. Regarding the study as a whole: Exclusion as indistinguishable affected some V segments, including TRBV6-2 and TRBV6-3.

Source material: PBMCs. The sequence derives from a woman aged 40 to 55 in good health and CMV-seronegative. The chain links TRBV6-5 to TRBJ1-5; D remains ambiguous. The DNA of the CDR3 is TGTGCCAGCAGTCGGACTATTTCCGGGGATCAGCCCCAGCATTTT. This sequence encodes CASSRTISGDQPQHF.